These T cell receptor beta chains were read from a single sample in a study of blood T cell repertoires in COVID-19. Produced via immunoSEQ multiplex PCR; TCRdb's table is partial and in-frame only. Among under 350,000 clones, 70% to 90% were seen once, and the ten largest hold 1% to 1.5%. The sequenced sample was peripheral blood. These receptors were collected from a man in his 70s with acute or convalescent COVID-19. CDR3s include the opening cysteine and the closing phenylalanine or tryptophan.

cdr3_length v_call cdr3_aa
14 TRBV28 CALQKGGRLQPQHF
16 TRBV11-2 CASSLAGTGGQETQYF
14 TRBV14 CASGWGPGSYEQYF
13 TRBV7-8 CASSSDPGHEQFF
13 TRBV30 CAYTGKGADTQYF
14 TRBV3-1/TRBV3-2 CASSHATQGPEAFF
16 TRBV9 CASSVAGGRTGNTIYF
14 TRBV5-1 CASSLKGQENEQFF
14 TRBV6-6 CASSYITVNTEAFF
15 TRBV21-1 CASSKMESGNSPLHF
15 TRBV6-5 CASIKLAGGVGEQYF
17 TRBV10-3 CAISESNSPVAKNIQYF
14 TRBV6-5 CASSPNGQSYGYTF
15 TRBV11-3 CASSLAGGSTGELFF
14 TRBV18 CASSPGTGDTEQYF
14 TRBV7-2 CASSLDTGGLAQYF